This T cell receptor beta chain is from a study of cytomegalovirus exposure and HLA in healthy donors. As to this clone: Antigen specificity is unknown.

Study-wide results and limits: Several of the most significant clusters were apparently associated with common viral pathogens in a later analysis. Per a later analysis, HLA-associated TCR beta chains showed more clonal expansion than other, equally common TCR beta chains. Later work associated roughly 17,000 TCR beta sequences with HLA alleles at 0.05 false discovery rate.

PCR amplification relied on 60 Vbeta primers (plus 13 Jbeta primers). Some clones are missing from TCRdb's copy, which holds only in-frame ones; the method was immunoSEQ multiplex PCR. The table includes roughly 170,000 clones, approximately 78% detected once. Germline V gene data show CDR1 as SGHVS and CDR2 as FNYEAQ. The CDR3 covers 13 residues. Trimming shortened V by 4 bases and J by 0 bases, and 6 bases separated the two germline ends. This TCR was recovered from a woman aged 45-60 years in good health and CMV-seropositive. Specimen: PBMCs. The gene calls are TRBV7-6 and TRBJ1-1; D is perhaps TRBD1 (5 bases). The CDR3 reads CASSSTVNTEAFF. CDR3 DNA: TGTGCCAGCAGCTCGACAGTGAACACTGAAGCTTTCTTT. Filled out from reference TRBV7-6 and TRBJ1-1, the complete variable domain reads GAGVSQSPRYKVTKRGQDVALRCDPISGHVSLYWYRQALGQGPEFLTYFNYEAQQDKSGLPNDRFSAERPEGSISTLTIQRTEQRDSAMYRCASSSTVNTEAFFGQGTRLTVV.